Each of the 4 T cell receptor beta chains below was sequenced from the same sample in a study of cytomegalovirus exposure and HLA in healthy donors. Clones were read by immunoSEQ multiplex PCR, and TCRdb kept only the in-frame ones, dropping some. The table includes tens of thousands of clones, roughly 95% detected once. Sequencing input: PBMCs. The source is a woman between 18 and 29 years old in good health and CMV-seropositive.

This clone has only one observation. The chain is built from TRBV5-1 and TRBJ2-3, with a tentative D call TRBD2 (7 bases). Germline CDR1 is SGHRS and CDR2 is YFSETQ. V was shortened by 1 base and J by 5 bases, with 11 bases between the two germline ends. The CDR3 consists of 14 residues. CDR3: CASSLTGRGDTQYF. The CDR3 DNA follows: TGCGCCAGCAGCTTGACAGGGAGGGGAGATACGCAGTATTTT.

This chain links TRBV6-5 with TRBJ2-3; the D is unclear. V was trimmed by 2 bases and J by 10 bases, leaving 13 bases between them. Germline CDR1 reads MNHEY; CDR2 reads SVGAGI. The CDR3 spans 13 residues. The CDR3 sequence is CASSYETTSSQYF. The DNA for the CDR3 is TGTGCCAGCAGTTACGAGACAACCAGTTCGCAGTATTTT.

The CDR3 region has the DNA TGTGCCAGCATTGGAGGGCCAGATACGCAGTATTTT. Protein sequence: CASIGGPDTQYF. The chain combines TRBV27 with TRBJ2-3, with D maybe TRBD2 (6 bases). CDR1 and CDR2 (germline): MNHEY, SMNVEV (reference sequence). The CDR3 spans 12 residues. V lost 7 bases to trimming and J lost 4 bases, with 9 bases between them.

A remark on this clone: Additional DNA sequences in this sample encode the identical CDR3. V usage is TRBV2 and J usage is TRBJ1-1; no definite D call. Germline V CDR1 and CDR2: SNHLY, FYNNEI. The CDR3 runs 14 residues. V lost 3 bases, J lost 4 bases, and 12 bases lay in between. CDR3 sequence reads: CASSERGGLTEAFF. The CDR3 coding sequence is TGTGCCAGCAGTGAGCGAGGAGGCCTCACTGAAGCTTTCTTT. Full variable domain (rest looked up from reference TRBV2 and TRBJ1-1): EPEVTQTPSHQVTQMGQEVILRCVPISNHLYFYWYRQILGQKVEFLVSFYNNEISEKSEIFDDQFSVERPDGSNFTLKIRSTKLEDSAMYFCASSERGGLTEAFFGQGTRLTVV.